The next 14 T cell receptor beta chains were all read from a single sample in a study of brain metastases from non-small cell lung cancer. The assay was immunoSEQ multiplex PCR, and TCRdb's table has in-frame clones only and misses some. The sample has around 2,300 clones; around 83% are singletons. Sample: primary lung tumor tissue. The receptors here all came from a donor older than 35 with non-small cell lung cancer.

In the case of this clone: This specimen includes other DNA sequences encoding the same CDR3. V and J are TRBV7-9 and TRBJ1-2, with 8 positions matching TRBD1. The CDR3 has 14 residues. Germline-derived CDR1 and CDR2 are SEHNR and FQNEAQ (reference sequence). V lost 1 base, J lost 8 bases, and 6 bases stayed unmatched. The CDR3 sequence is CASSLVATGDGYTF. CDR3 nucleotides: TGTGCCAGCAGCTTAGTTGCGACAGGGGACGGCTACACCTTC.

This clone was seen more than once but under ten times. The genes are TRBV6-2 or TRBV6-3 and TRBJ1-5; D gene uncertain. Trimming stripped 2 bases from V and 9 bases from J, with 8 bases between. The CDR3 has 12 residues. Germline V gene sequence: CDR1 MNHEY, CDR2 SVGEGT. The CDR3 DNA is TGTGCCAGCAGTTACCTTCAAGGGCCCCAGCATTTT. Its protein is CASSYLQGPQHF.

The chain couples TRBV14 to TRBJ1-2, with D perhaps TRBD1 (5 bases). V shed 1 base and J shed 8 bases, with 14 bases lying between them. The germline V gene encodes CDR1 SGHDN and CDR2 FVKESK. The length of the CDR3 is 14 residues. The CDR3 DNA reads as TGTGCCAGCAGCCAAGCGTGGGGGTATGGCGGCTACACCTTC. It translates to CASSQAWGYGGYTF.

The CDR3 loop is CASSRGGRDQPQHF. The DNA of the CDR3 is TGTGCCAGCAGCCGAGGGGGGCGGGATCAGCCCCAGCATTTT. The chain couples TRBV5-5 to TRBJ1-5, with a tentative D call TRBD1 (6 bases). V was shortened by 4 bases and J by 5 bases, with 13 bases between the two germline ends. The germline gives CDR1 SGHKS, CDR2 YYEKEE (reference sequence). This CDR3 region has 14 residues.

Remarks on this clone: A much larger clonotype is one base distant, so this may be a read error. The same CDR3 can be traced to other DNA sequences in this sample. CDR3 coding DNA: TGTGCCATCAGTGGGGGTGGTAATGAAAAATTGTTTTTT. It is translated as CAISGGGNEKLFF. The chain employs TRBV10-3 and TRBJ1-4; no reliable D call. This CDR3 contains 13 residues. Per germline, CDR1 ENHRY and CDR2 SYGVKD.

This chain joins TRBV6-2 or TRBV6-3 and TRBJ2-7, with 7 bases aligning to TRBD1. V was pared by 6 bases and J by 4 bases, with 6 bases of the junction left unmatched. The CDR3 is 13 residues long. Germline V gene lookup returns CDR1 MNHEY and CDR2 SVGEGT. DNA for the CDR3: TGTGCCAGCAGCAGGGACAGAGATTACGAGCAGTACTTC. Translating gives CASSRDRDYEQYF.

The rearrangement uses TRBV25-1 and TRBJ1-6; weak D call: TRBD1 (5 bases). This CDR3 is 14 amino acids long. V was trimmed by 4 bases and J by 9 bases, leaving 13 bases between them. The germline V gene has CDR1 MGHDK and CDR2 SYGVNS. CDR3 loop: CASSAQGYASPLHF. Written as DNA, the CDR3 is TGTGCCAGCAGTGCGCAGGGTTACGCTTCACCCCTCCACTTT.

The CDR3 here is CASSLGRDRGNQPQHF. The CDR3 DNA reads as TGTGCCAGCAGCTTAGGCCGGGACAGGGGCAATCAGCCCCAGCATTTT. The rearrangement joins TRBV13 to TRBJ1-5, with TRBD1 identical over 9 bases. The germline CDR1 and CDR2 sequences are PRHDT and FYEKMQ (reference sequence). V trimming: 0 bases; J trimming: 2 bases; junction bases outside the gene matches: 2. The CDR3 is 16 amino acids.

The chain carries TRBV18 and TRBJ2-1; no definite D call. CDR3 length: 11 residues. The germline V gene encodes CDR1 KGHSH and CDR2 LQKENI. V was shortened by 8 bases and J by 8 bases, with 10 bases between the two germline ends. For the CDR3, the DNA is TGTGCCAGCCACCTCAGTGATGAGCAGTTCTTC. As protein: CASHLSDEQFF.

This clone came up a few times. The V gene is TRBV28, the J gene TRBJ1-3, with no clear D. This CDR3 spans 17 amino acids. Trimming left V 5 bases short and J 0 bases short, with 17 bases between. Germline V gives CDR1 MDHEN, CDR2 SYDVKM. This CDR3 reads CASSRPSTVGSGNTIYF. CDR3 DNA sequence: TGTGCCAGCAGTCGTCCAAGCACAGTGGGCTCTGGAAACACCATATATTTT.

The chain recombines TRBV27 with TRBJ1-4; D is perhaps TRBD1 (5 bases). The CDR3 sequence is 15 residues long. Germline assignment: CDR1 MNHEY and CDR2 SMNVEV (reference sequence). With 2 bases removed from V and 4 bases from J, the gap between germline ends came to 11 bases. Written as DNA, the CDR3 is TGTGCCAGCAGTTTAAACCCGACAGTTAATGAAAAACTGTTTTTT. Encoded protein: CASSLNPTVNEKLFF.

The chain carries TRBV7-6 and TRBJ1-2, with D perhaps matching TRBD1 (5 bases). The CDR3 is made up of 13 amino acids. Germline values: CDR1 SGHVS, CDR2 FNYEAQ. V shed 11 bases and J shed 5 bases, with 18 bases lying between them. The CDR3 DNA sequence: TGTGCCGGGGCTCGGTGGGGAACATATGGCTACACCTTC. This codes for CAGARWGTYGYTF.

Comment on this clone: Additional DNA sequences in this sample encode the identical CDR3. The chain recombines TRBV28 with TRBJ2-7; 7 bases are shared with TRBD1. From germline, CDR1 is MDHEN and CDR2 SYDVKM. The CDR3 covers 14 residues. V was pared by 2 bases and J by 3 bases, with 4 bases of the junction left unmatched. CDR3 region: CASSLVRGIYEQYF. The DNA of the CDR3 is TGTGCCAGCAGTTTAGTCAGGGGGATCTACGAGCAGTACTTC.

The chain has TRBV4-1 and TRBJ2-7, with TRBD1 matching over 8 bases. V shed 8 bases and J 7 bases; nucleotides not matched to a gene: 4. The CDR3 length is 11 residues. Germline V gene data show CDR1 as MGHRA and CDR2 as YSYEKL. The CDR3 nucleotides read TGCGCCAGCGGACAGGGAAATGAGCAGTACTTC. Translated, it gives CASGQGNEQYF.